A single sample gave rise to the 28 T cell receptor beta chains below, sequenced in a study of blood T cell repertoires in COVID-19. Only in-frame clones appear in the TCRdb table, and some are missing; sequencing was by immunoSEQ multiplex PCR. The table has more than 200,000 clones, 85% to 90% seen once; the top ten hold around a tenth. Sequenced material: peripheral blood. The source is a man aged 50 to 59 with COVID-19, enrolled during active disease.

This rearrangement joins TRBV5-5 to TRBJ2-7; 7 bases are a match to TRBD1. Germline assignment: CDR1 SGHKS and CDR2 YYEKEE (reference sequence). This CDR3 has 13 amino acids. Losses at the gene ends were 2 bases for V and 6 bases for J; bases not matched to a gene: 5. This CDR3 is CASSFDREREQYF. For the CDR3, the DNA is TGTGCCAGCAGCTTTGACAGGGAACGCGAGCAGTACTTC.

The table lists this clone with a few counts. CDR3 amino acids: CASSQSGQGSSYEKLFF. The CDR3 nucleotides read TGCGCCAGCAGTCAATCGGGACAGGGAAGTTCGTATGAAAAACTGTTTTTT. The chain couples TRBV23-1 to TRBJ1-4; the match to TRBD1 covers 9 bases. TRBV23-1 is labeled an ORF, and its function is uncertain. J was trimmed by 6 bases and V by 0 bases; bases with no gene match: 8. The CDR3 length is 17 residues.

This clone was detected only once. The V call is TRBV18, the J call TRBJ1-5, with TRBD1 as a possible D gene (5 bases). Trimming stripped 2 bases from V and 0 bases from J, with 8 bases between. Germline CDR1 KGHSH, CDR2 LQKENI. This CDR3 spans 15 amino acids. The CDR3 reads CASSPSRGSNQPQHF. CDR3 DNA: TGTGCCAGCTCACCAAGTAGGGGTAGCAATCAGCCCCAGCATTTT.

The genes are TRBV5-1 and TRBJ1-5; tentatively, D is TRBD1 (5 bases). V lost 3 bases, J lost 8 bases, and 18 bases lay in between. The germline gives CDR1 SGHRS, CDR2 YFSETQ. The CDR3 is 15 residues long. The CDR3 DNA sequence: TGCGCCAGCAGCTCGGACGGGGGACGAAGGGAGCCCCAGCATTTT. Translating gives CASSSDGGRREPQHF.

The J gene is TRBJ2-1, the V gene TRBV7-6; TRBD1 is a possible D gene (5 bases). V was shortened by 2 bases and J by 8 bases, with 13 bases between the two germline ends. The CDR3 has 14 amino acids. Germline V gene data show CDR1 as SGHVS and CDR2 as FNYEAQ. CDR3 amino acids: CASSLTGQPDEQFF. The CDR3 DNA follows: TGTGCCAGCAGCTTAACAGGCCAACCCGATGAGCAGTTCTTC.

In DNA, the CDR3 is TGTGCCAGCAGCGTAGGGCCTAGCGGGAGGGACTACGAGCAGTACTTC. It yields the protein CASSVGPSGRDYEQYF. V gene TRBV9 combines with J gene TRBJ2-7, with 12 bases that match TRBD2. J lost 3 bases, V lost 0 bases, and 4 bases had no gene match. Germline CDR1 reads SGDLS; CDR2 reads YYNGEE. The CDR3 runs to 16 residues.

This clone was counted between two and nine times. The chain has TRBV19 and TRBJ2-7, with 10 bases fitting TRBD2. CDR3 length: 16 residues. Germline V gene data show CDR1 as LNHDA and CDR2 as SQIVND (reference sequence). V lost 5 bases and J lost 2; bases outside the gene matches: 9. The DNA for the CDR3 is TGTGCCAGTAGTCCTTGGGAGAGCGGGAGGGCCTACGAGCAGTACTTC. Protein sequence: CASSPWESGRAYEQYF.

The chain joins TRBV6-1 to TRBJ1-5; 8 bases are shared with TRBD1. Trimming took 2 bases from V and 5 from J; bases not matched to a gene: 5. Germline lookup yields CDR1 MNHNS and CDR2 SASEGT. This CDR3 has 15 residues. As DNA, the CDR3 is TGTGCCAGCAGTGAACAGGGGGCAAGAGATCAGCCCCAGCATTTT. Amino acids: CASSEQGARDQPQHF.

The rearrangement links TRBV29-1 to TRBJ2-2; D may be TRBD1 (6 bases). The germline gives CDR1 SQVTM, CDR2 ANQGSEA. The CDR3 has 14 amino acids. Trimming cost V 5 bases and J 2 bases, with 12 bases left between them. The CDR3 reads CSVIDRPNTGELFF. In DNA, the CDR3 is TGCAGCGTTATTGACAGGCCAAACACCGGGGAGCTGTTTTTT.

The J gene is TRBJ1-1, the V gene TRBV18, with 10 bases fitting TRBD1. The germline CDR1 and CDR2 sequences are KGHSH and LQKENI. CDR3 size: 15 residues. The V segment lost 2 bases and the J segment 3 bases; nucleotides outside the gene matches: 3. The CDR3, as DNA: TGTGCCAGCTCACCAAAGACAGGGGGCTACACTGAAGCTTTCTTT. Translation gives CASSPKTGGYTEAFF.

This clone turned up a few times. The genes are TRBV4-1 and TRBJ2-7; 8 nucleotides align to TRBD1. Germline values: CDR1 MGHRA, CDR2 YSYEKL. J lost 5 bases, V lost 3 bases, and 6 bases had no gene match. The CDR3 extends over 14 amino acids. CDR3 amino acids: CASSHPAGGNEQYF. The CDR3 region has the DNA TGCGCCAGCAGCCACCCGGCAGGGGGCAACGAGCAGTACTTC.

The chain employs TRBV7-2 and TRBJ1-6; D might be TRBD1 (6 bases). The CDR3 consists of 16 residues. In germline, CDR1 is SGHTA, CDR2 FQGNSA. V was shortened by 6 bases and J by 7 bases, with 19 bases between the two germline ends. This chain's CDR3 is CASSPGGAAGNSPLHF. CDR3 coding DNA: TGTGCCAGCAGTCCTGGGGGCGCAGCGGGGAATTCACCCCTCCACTTT.

V is TRBV2 and J is TRBJ1-1; 7 bases agree with TRBD1. CDR3 length: 14 amino acids. CDR1 and CDR2 (germline): SNHLY, FYNNEI. The J segment lost 4 bases and the V segment lost 3 bases, leaving 5 bases of the junction unmatched. CDR3 amino acids: CASSDQGGGTEAFF. The CDR3 coding sequence is TGTGCCAGCAGTGACCAGGGGGGAGGCACTGAAGCTTTCTTT.

This clone was detected only once. CDR3 region: CASSSSSANTGELFF. CDR3 sequence (DNA): TGCGCCAGCAGCTCGTCTAGTGCCAACACCGGGGAGCTGTTTTTT. This chain joins TRBV5-1 and TRBJ2-2; D unclear. In germline, CDR1 is SGHRS, CDR2 YFSETQ. V shed 3 bases and J shed 2 bases, with 11 bases lying between them. This CDR3 spans 15 amino acids.

Points on this clone: Within the sample, other DNA sequences also encode this same CDR3. This chain connects TRBV7-9 to TRBJ2-3, with 7 bases aligning to TRBD2. The junction had 4 bases not matched to a gene; V was cut back by 1 base and J by 0 bases. Germline CDR1 is SEHNR and CDR2 is FQNEAQ (reference sequence). This CDR3 is built from 16 residues. CDR3 in DNA: TGTGCCAGCAGCTTAGAGGCGGGAGCGAGCACAGATACGCAGTATTTT. This translates into CASSLEAGASTDTQYF.

The V and J genes are TRBV2 and TRBJ1-2, with D hard to call. The germline V gene encodes CDR1 SNHLY and CDR2 FYNNEI. Trimming took off 6 bases at V and 3 bases at J, with 20 bases between the two ends. CDR3 size: 16 residues. CDR3 sequence (DNA): TGTGCCAGCAGGGATCGAACGGCTCTTCAGGACTATGGCTACACCTTC. Its translation: CASRDRTALQDYGYTF.

For this clone: In the same sample, other DNA sequences code for this CDR3. The chain employs TRBV5-1 and TRBJ2-1, with 9 positions matching TRBD2. J gave up 0 bases and V 1 base, and 8 bases lay outside the gene matches. CDR1 and CDR2 from the germline V gene are SGHRS and YFSETQ. CDR3 length equals 18 residues. This CDR3 is CASSLTPLAGSSYNEQFF. Written as DNA, the CDR3 is TGCGCCAGCAGCTTGACTCCACTAGCGGGTAGCTCCTACAATGAGCAGTTCTTC.

This chain uses TRBV16 with TRBJ1-5; D is unresolved. The CDR3 loop spans 16 amino acids. Germline V CDR1 and CDR2: KGHSY, FQNENV. V lost 0 bases and J 5 bases, leaving 14 bases between the germline ends. CDR3 residues: CASSQSIVFGDQPQHF. The CDR3 bases are TGTGCCAGCAGCCAATCTATCGTTTTCGGGGATCAGCCCCAGCATTTT.

The rearrangement joins TRBV12-3 or TRBV12-4 to TRBJ1-1; 8 bases map to TRBD1. The junction had 2 bases not matched to a gene; V was cut back by 3 bases and J by 5 bases. The CDR3 loop spans 13 amino acids. This CDR3 reads CASSFTGGTEAFF. In nucleotides, the CDR3 is TGTGCCAGCAGTTTCACAGGGGGGACTGAAGCTTTCTTT.

This chain connects TRBV7-9 to TRBJ1-1, with D perhaps matching TRBD1 (5 bases). The germline CDR1 and CDR2 sequences are SEHNR and FQNEAQ (reference sequence). The V end lost 5 bases, the J end lost 6 bases, and 7 bases lay between the germline ends. The CDR3 totals 11 residues. The CDR3 spells CASSGAAEAFF. CDR3 bases: TGTGCCAGCAGCGGGGCGGCTGAAGCTTTCTTT.

In this sample, this clone turned up once. CDR3 bases: TGCGCCAGCAGCTGGGACAGGGGGTATAACGAGCAGTACTTC. Translation gives CASSWDRGYNEQYF. The chain joins TRBV5-1 to TRBJ2-7; 11 bases are a match to TRBD1. V was pared by 3 bases and J by 5 bases, with 4 bases of the junction left unmatched. The CDR3 extends over 14 amino acids. In germline, CDR1 is SGHRS, CDR2 YFSETQ.

The chain has TRBV6-5 and TRBJ1-1; D is perhaps TRBD1 (6 bases). The V end lost 4 bases, the J end lost 3 bases, and 9 bases lay between the germline ends. The germline V gene has CDR1 MNHEY and CDR2 SVGAGI. The length of the CDR3 is 13 residues. CDR3 loop: CASSSRTDTEAFF. CDR3 DNA: TGTGCCAGCAGTTCCCGGACAGACACTGAAGCTTTCTTT.

The chain combines TRBV5-1 with TRBJ2-1; 16 nucleotides match TRBD2. V shed 3 bases and J 7 bases; nucleotides not matched to a gene: 7. Looked up from germline, CDR1 is SGHRS and CDR2 is YFSETQ. The CDR3 sequence is 17 residues long. The CDR3 DNA reads TGCGCCAGCAGCTGGGGACTAGCGGGAGGGTTCGGGAATGAGCAGTTCTTC. Its translation: CASSWGLAGGFGNEQFF.

This chain joins TRBV6-1 and TRBJ1-1, with D unresolved. Germline CDR1 and CDR2: MNHNS and SASEGT. Trimming stripped 2 bases from V and 0 bases from J, with 10 bases between. This CDR3 has 15 residues. The chain's CDR3 is CASSEPPGMNTEAFF. CDR3 in DNA: TGTGCCAGCAGTGAACCTCCGGGGATGAACACTGAAGCTTTCTTT.

This clone occurred a few times. The chain has TRBV7-9 and TRBJ2-1, with TRBD2 as a possible D gene (7 bases). Germline values: CDR1 SEHNR, CDR2 FQNEAQ (reference sequence). The V end was cut by 3 bases, the J end by 8 bases, with 23 bases between. The CDR3 length is 17 residues. Here the CDR3 DNA reads TGTGCCAGCAGCTTTGAAGGGGGGGCTTATCGTCGGGATGAGCAGTTCTTC. Protein: CASSFEGGAYRRDEQFF.

The rearrangement joins TRBV15 to TRBJ1-6; no firm D call. Germline V lookup: CDR1 LNHNV, CDR2 YYDKDF (reference sequence). V was cut by 1 base and J by 6 bases, with 7 bases left in between. This CDR3 comprises 14 residues. DNA of the CDR3: TGTGCCACCAGCAGAGTCAGGTCTAATTCACCCCTCCACTTT. It is translated as CATSRVRSNSPLHF.

V and J are TRBV5-4 and TRBJ1-4, with 8 bases aligning to TRBD1. The V and J ends lost 3 bases and 5 bases, in that order; junction bases with no gene match: 12. The CDR3 consists of 17 residues. Germline loops: CDR1 SGHNT, CDR2 YYREEE (reference sequence). CDR3 sequence: CASSSGGALGINEKLFF. The CDR3 region has the DNA TGTGCCAGCAGCTCAGGGGGCGCGTTGGGTATCAATGAAAAACTGTTTTTT.

The gene calls are TRBV5-1 and TRBJ2-3, with D unclear. Germline lookup yields CDR1 SGHRS and CDR2 YFSETQ. V was clipped by 4 bases and J by 0 bases, with 18 bases between them. CDR3 length: 17 residues. As DNA, the CDR3 is TGCGCCAGCAGCACCAGAGGTAGTTCAGATAGCACAGATACGCAGTATTTT. Translation gives CASSTRGSSDSTDTQYF.